A selection of T cell receptor beta chains follows, all from one sample in a study of T cells in Graves' hyperthyroidism and ophthalmopathy. One entry per CDR3 protein, called by TCRdb with MiXCR from the multiplex PCR reads. The repertoire consists of 460,000 or so distinct CDR3 sequences, with 13% to 15% occurring once and the leading ten covering less than 20%. Material for sequencing was blood. The receptors stem from a young woman with Graves' hyperthyroidism. CDR3s include the opening cysteine and the closing phenylalanine or tryptophan. The order of the fields is V gene, J gene, D gene, clone size, CDR3 DNA, CDR3 protein. The D gene is left open where the match is weak. Rows may omit the clone size; those that give it use once, few, many or a size class.

TRBV19	TRBJ2-5	NA	many	TGTGCCAGTAGTATAGGGACATACGGGGAGACCCAGTACTTC	CASSIGTYGETQYF
TRBV6-2/TRBV6-3	TRBJ2-1	TRBD2	NA	TGTGCCAGCAGTGGACTAGCGGATGGGAATGAGCAGTTCTTC	CASSGLADGNEQFF
TRBV19	TRBJ1-2	NA	NA	TGTGCCAGTAGGCGTCTGGGGGGAGGGTACTATGGCTACGCCTTC	CASRRLGGGYYGYAF
TRBV6-1	TRBJ1-1	NA	many	TGTGCCAGCAGTCGCTGGACAGCCCCCACCGAGAACACTGAAGCTTTCTTT	CASSRWTAPTENTEAFF
TRBV18	TRBJ1-5	NA	few	TGTGCCAGCTCACCACAGGGACATACTGAAGGTCTTAATCAGCCCCAGCATTTT	CASSPQGHTEGLNQPQHF
TRBV10-3	TRBJ2-2	NA	few	TGTGCCACCCCGAAAGGGGACTCGAACACCGGGGAGCTGTTTTTT	CATPKGDSNTGELFF
TRBV11-3	TRBJ2-2	NA	few	TGTGCCAGCAGCTTATGGCAGGGGGGAAGCGGGGAGCTGTTTTTT	CASSLWQGGSGELFF
TRBV12-3/TRBV12-4	TRBJ2-1	TRBD2	many	TGTGCCAGCAGTTTGGAATTGGGACTAGAAGGCTACAATGAGCAGTTCTTC	CASSLELGLEGYNEQFF
TRBV9	TRBJ2-1	TRBD2	NA	TGTGCCAGCAGCGTAGAAGTTAGCGGGAATGAGCAGTTCTTC	CASSVEVSGNEQFF
TRBV18	TRBJ2-1	NA	many	TGTGCCAGCTCACCCCCCGGGCTGCAAAGTCTCAATGAGCAGTTCTTC	CASSPPGLQSLNEQFF
TRBV30	TRBJ1-4	NA	many	TGTGCCTGGAGTGTACACCACAATGAAAAACTGTTTTTT	CAWSVHHNEKLFF
TRBV29-1	TRBJ2-3	TRBD2	many	TGCAGCGTTGTCCCGCCGCTAGCGGAACACACAGATACGCAGTATTTT	CSVVPPLAEHTDTQYF
TRBV5-4	TRBJ2-5	TRBD2	few	TGTGCCAGCAGCACCGGACTAGCGGGTTTCCAAGAGACCCAGTACTTC	CASSTGLAGFQETQYF
TRBV11-3	TRBJ2-1	TRBD2	NA	TGTGCCAGCAGCTTAGACCTAGCGGGAGGTCAGGATGAGCAGTTCTTC	CASSLDLAGGQDEQFF
TRBV25-1	TRBJ2-1	TRBD2	many	TGTGCCAGCAGTGAGAGTCGGCGGGAGGGCTACAATGAGCAGTTCTTC	CASSESRREGYNEQFF
TRBV7-2	TRBJ2-1	NA	many	TGTGCCAGCAGCTTACGGGGCAGCATGGCATCCTACAATGAGCAGTTCTTC	CASSLRGSMASYNEQFF
TRBV10-3	TRBJ1-1	TRBD1	many	TGTGCCATCAGTGAGTCTCGGGACAGGGCGGACACTGAAGCTTTCTTT	CAISESRDRADTEAFF
TRBV12-3/TRBV12-4	TRBJ2-3	NA	many	TGTGCCAGCAGTCACGTGGGTCGTACGCAGTATTTT	CASSHVGRTQYF
TRBV27	TRBJ2-7	NA	few	TGTGCCAGCAGTCCTCGGGACGTCCACTACGAGCAGTACTTC	CASSPRDVHYEQYF
TRBV30	TRBJ1-1	NA	many	TGTGCCTGGAGTGTACAAGGGAACACTGAAGCTTTCTTT	CAWSVQGNTEAFF
TRBV19	TRBJ1-2	NA	many	TGTGCCAGTCGACAGGATTCTAACTATGGCTACACCTTC	CASRQDSNYGYTF
TRBV6-2/TRBV6-3	TRBJ2-2	NA	NA	TGTGCCAGCAGAGGGAGGCCGAACACCGGGGAGCTGTTTTTT	CASRGRPNTGELFF
TRBV6-1	TRBJ1-1	NA	many	TGTGCCAGCAACGGGGTCGAGACCCTTGAAGCTTTCTTT	CASNGVETLEAFF
TRBV5-5	TRBJ1-2	NA	NA	TGTGCCAGCAGCTCGGTCGGGCCGCTTACGAGCTACACCTTC	CASSSVGPLTSYTF
TRBV3-1	TRBJ1-5	NA	many	TGTGCCAGCAGCCAAGACACCTACCAGCCCCAGCATTTT	CASSQDTYQPQHF
TRBV5-1	TRBJ2-2	NA	NA	TGCGCCAGCAGCTCTCGGAGGCCGAACACCGGGGAGCTGTTTTTT	CASSSRRPNTGELFF
TRBV10-3	TRBJ1-1	TRBD1	many	TGTGCCACCGGACAGGGGGCCCCTGAAGCTTTCTTT	CATGQGAPEAFF